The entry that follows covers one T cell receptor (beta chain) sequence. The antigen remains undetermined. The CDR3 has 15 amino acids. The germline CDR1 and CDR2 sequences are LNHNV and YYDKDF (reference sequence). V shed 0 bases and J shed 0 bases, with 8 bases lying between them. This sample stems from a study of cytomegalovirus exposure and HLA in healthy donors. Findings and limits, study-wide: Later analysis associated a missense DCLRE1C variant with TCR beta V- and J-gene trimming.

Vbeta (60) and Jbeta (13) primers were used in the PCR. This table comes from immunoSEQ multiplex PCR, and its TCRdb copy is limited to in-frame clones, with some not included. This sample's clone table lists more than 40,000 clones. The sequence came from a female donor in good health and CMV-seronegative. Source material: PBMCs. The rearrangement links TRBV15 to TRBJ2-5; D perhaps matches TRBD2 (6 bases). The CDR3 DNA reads TGTGCCACCAGCAGAGATGGGAGGTACCAAGAGACCCAGTACTTC. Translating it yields CATSRDGRYQETQYF. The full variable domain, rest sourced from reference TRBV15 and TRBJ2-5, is DAMVIQNPRYQVTQFGKPVTLSCSQTLNHNVMYWYQQKSSQAPKLLFHYYDKDFNNEADTPDNFQSRRPNTSFCFLDIRSPGLGDTAMYLCATSRDGRYQETQYFGPGTRLLVL.